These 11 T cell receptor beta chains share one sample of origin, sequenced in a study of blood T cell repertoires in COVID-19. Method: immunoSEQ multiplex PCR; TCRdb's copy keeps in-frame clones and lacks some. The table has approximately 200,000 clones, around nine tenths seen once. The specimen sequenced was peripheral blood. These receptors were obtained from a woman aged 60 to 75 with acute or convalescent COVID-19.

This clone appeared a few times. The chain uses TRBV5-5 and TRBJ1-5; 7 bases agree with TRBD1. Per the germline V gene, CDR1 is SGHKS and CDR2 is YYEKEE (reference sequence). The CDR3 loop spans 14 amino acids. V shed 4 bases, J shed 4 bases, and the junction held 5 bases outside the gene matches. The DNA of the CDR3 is TGTGCCAGCAGCCCGACAGGGACTAATCAGCCCCAGCATTTT. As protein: CASSPTGTNQPQHF.

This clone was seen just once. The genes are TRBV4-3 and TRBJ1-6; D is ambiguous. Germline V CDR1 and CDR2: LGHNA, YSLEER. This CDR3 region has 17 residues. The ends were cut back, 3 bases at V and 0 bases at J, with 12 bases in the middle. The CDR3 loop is CASSHGLLSSYNSPLHF. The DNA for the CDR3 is TGCGCCAGCAGCCATGGTCTCCTGAGCTCCTATAATTCACCCCTCCACTTT.

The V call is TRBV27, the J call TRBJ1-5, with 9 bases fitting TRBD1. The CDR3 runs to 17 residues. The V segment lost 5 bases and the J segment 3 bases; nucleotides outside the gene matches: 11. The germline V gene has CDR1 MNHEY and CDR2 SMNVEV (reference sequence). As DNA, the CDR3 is TGTGCCAGCAGTCCTCGGACAGGGGATTTGTCCAATCAGCCCCAGCATTTT. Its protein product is CASSPRTGDLSNQPQHF.

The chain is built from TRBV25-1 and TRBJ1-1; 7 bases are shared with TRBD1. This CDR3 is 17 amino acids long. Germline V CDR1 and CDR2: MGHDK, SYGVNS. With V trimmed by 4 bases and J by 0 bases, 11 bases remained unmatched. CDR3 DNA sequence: TGTGCCAGCAGTGGCCCGGGAAAGGGGGCAATGAACACTGAAGCTTTCTTT. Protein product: CASSGPGKGAMNTEAFF.

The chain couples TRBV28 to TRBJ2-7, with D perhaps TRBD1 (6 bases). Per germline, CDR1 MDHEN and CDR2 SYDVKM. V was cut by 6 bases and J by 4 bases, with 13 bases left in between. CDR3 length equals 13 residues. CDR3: CASSPGHLYEQYF. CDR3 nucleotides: TGTGCCAGCAGCCCGGGACATTTATACGAGCAGTACTTC.

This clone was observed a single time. CDR3: CASSYLRTVTGELFF. CDR3 nucleotides: TGTGCCAGCAGTTACCTCCGGACAGTCACCGGGGAGCTGTTTTTT. The chain recombines TRBV6-2 or TRBV6-3 with TRBJ2-2; tentatively, D is TRBD1 (6 bases). From germline, CDR1 is MNHEY and CDR2 SVGEGT. The CDR3 runs to 15 residues. Trimming removed 2 bases from V and 4 bases from J, with 11 bases in between.

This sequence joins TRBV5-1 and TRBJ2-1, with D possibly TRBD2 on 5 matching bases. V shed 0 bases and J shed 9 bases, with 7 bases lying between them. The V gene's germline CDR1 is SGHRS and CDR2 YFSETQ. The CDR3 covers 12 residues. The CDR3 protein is CASSLAGGEQFF. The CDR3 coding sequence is TGCGCCAGCAGCTTGGCAGGAGGTGAGCAGTTCTTC.

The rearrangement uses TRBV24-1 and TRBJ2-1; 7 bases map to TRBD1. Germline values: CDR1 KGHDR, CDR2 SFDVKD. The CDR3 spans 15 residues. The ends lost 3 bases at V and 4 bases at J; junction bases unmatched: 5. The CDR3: CATSDPTGVYNEQFF. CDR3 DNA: TGTGCCACCAGTGATCCAACAGGGGTATACAATGAGCAGTTCTTC.

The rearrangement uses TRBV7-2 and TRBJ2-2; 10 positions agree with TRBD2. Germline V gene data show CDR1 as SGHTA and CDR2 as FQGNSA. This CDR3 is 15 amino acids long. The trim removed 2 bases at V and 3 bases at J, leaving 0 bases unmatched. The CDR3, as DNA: TGTGCCAGCAGCTTAACTAGCGGGGACACCGGGGAGCTGTTTTTT. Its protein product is CASSLTSGDTGELFF.

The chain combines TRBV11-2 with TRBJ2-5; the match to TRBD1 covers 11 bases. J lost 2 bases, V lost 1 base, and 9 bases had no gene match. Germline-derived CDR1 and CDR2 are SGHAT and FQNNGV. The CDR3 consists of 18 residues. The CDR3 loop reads CASSLVFLGDRGQETQYF. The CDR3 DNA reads TGTGCCAGCAGCTTAGTCTTCTTGGGGGACAGGGGGCAAGAGACCCAGTACTTC.

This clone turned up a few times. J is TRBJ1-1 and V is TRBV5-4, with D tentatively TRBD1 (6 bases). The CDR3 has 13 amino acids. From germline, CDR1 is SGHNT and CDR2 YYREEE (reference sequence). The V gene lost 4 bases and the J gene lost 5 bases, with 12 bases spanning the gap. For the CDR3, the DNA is TGTGCCAGCAGCCTTACAGGGACAACTGAAGCTTTCTTT. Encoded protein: CASSLTGTTEAFF.